What follows is one T cell receptor (beta chain) and its context. The target antigen is unknown. The entry originates in a study of shared clonotypes between healthy human individuals. About the research overall: The plates for each donor numbered three CD4 naive, three CD4 memory, two CD8 naive and one CD8 memory.

Study conclusions and caveats: Clonotype sharing levels among donors were expected to vary with sequencing depth.

It was CD45RO-negative cells, positively selected for CCR7, that made up naive CD8 cells, with terminally differentiated effector memory CD45RA+ cells excluded. Sequencing used immunoSEQ multiplex PCR; TCRdb keeps in-frame clones, though not all of them. In the table there are 550,000 to 650,000 clones, 90% to 97% of which are singletons. This clonotype was sampled from a woman under 40 in good health. Sample: naive CD8+ T cells sorted from blood.

CDR3 DNA sequence: TGTGCCAGCAGCCAAGATTGGGACCTCCAGTACGAGCAGTACTTC. Translation: CASSQDWDLQYEQYF. The rearrangement links TRBV4-2 to TRBJ2-7; D is perhaps TRBD1 or TRBD2 (5 bases each). The CDR3 runs 15 residues. Trimming shortened V by 0 bases and J by 4 bases, and 13 bases separated the two germline ends. Germline lookup yields CDR1 LGHNA and CDR2 YNFKEQ.